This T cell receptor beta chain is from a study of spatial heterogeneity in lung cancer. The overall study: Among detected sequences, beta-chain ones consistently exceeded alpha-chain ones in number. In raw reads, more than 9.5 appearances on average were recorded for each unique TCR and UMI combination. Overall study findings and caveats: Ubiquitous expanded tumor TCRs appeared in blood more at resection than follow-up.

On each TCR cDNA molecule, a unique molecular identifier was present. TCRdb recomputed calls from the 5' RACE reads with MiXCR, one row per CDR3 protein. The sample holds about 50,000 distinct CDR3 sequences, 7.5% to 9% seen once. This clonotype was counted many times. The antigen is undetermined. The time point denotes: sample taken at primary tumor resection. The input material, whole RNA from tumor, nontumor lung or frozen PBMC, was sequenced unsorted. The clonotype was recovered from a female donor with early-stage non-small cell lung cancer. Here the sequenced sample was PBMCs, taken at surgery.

CDR3 DNA: TGTGCCAGCAGCCCATCCAGGCCGGACCAGTACTTC. It encodes CASSPSRPDQYF. This rearrangement joins TRBV7-2 to TRBJ2-5; D gene ambiguous. With 5 bases removed from V and 10 bases from J, the gap between germline ends came to 14 bases. Germline CDR1 and CDR2: SGHTA and FQGNSA. This CDR3 region has 12 residues.